The 15 T cell receptor beta chains given below trace back to one sample, sequenced in a study of OX40 agonist ivuxolimab in advanced cancers. Sequencing was performed with immunoSEQ multiplex PCR; in TCRdb, only in-frame clones are kept and a portion is missing. The table has about 40,000 clones, 88% seen once. The input for sequencing was CD4+ or CD8+ T cells sorted from blood, taken in a trial of the OX40 agonist ivuxolimab. These receptors were collected from an adult with an advanced solid tumor such as melanoma, head and neck, liver or kidney cancer.

The chain uses TRBV29-1 and TRBJ2-1; D remains unclear. The V end lost 3 bases, the J end lost 5 bases, and 2 bases lay between the germline ends. The CDR3 contains 10 residues. CDR1 is SQVTM and CDR2 is ANQGSEA in the germline V gene. DNA for the CDR3: TGCAGCGTTGACAACAATGAGCAGTTCTTC. Translated, it gives CSVDNNEQFF.

In this sample, this clone is medium-sized (0.01 to 0.1%). The chain joins TRBV29-1 to TRBJ2-7; D gene ambiguous. The V end was cut by 6 bases, the J end by 4 bases, with 13 bases between. Germline CDR1 SQVTM, CDR2 ANQGSEA. The CDR3 has 12 amino acids. CDR3 protein: CSVRTDGYEQYF. The CDR3 DNA reads TGCAGCGTCCGGACGGATGGTTACGAGCAGTACTTC.

This sequence joins TRBV15 and TRBJ2-1; D possibly matches TRBD1 or TRBD2 (5 bases each). This CDR3 is built from 15 residues. Germline CDR1 and CDR2: LNHNV and YYDKDF (reference sequence). Trimming took off 0 bases at V and 10 bases at J, with 16 bases between the two ends. CDR3 protein: CATSRDGLAWDEQFF. The DNA for the CDR3 is TGTGCCACCAGCAGAGATGGGCTAGCTTGGGACGAGCAGTTCTTC.

This chain links TRBV9 with TRBJ2-5, with D hard to call. The end of the DNA is better explained by TRBJ2-7, so the J call may be wrong. The CDR3 loop spans 15 amino acids. CDR1 is SGDLS and CDR2 is YYNGEE in the germline V gene. CDR3 loop: CASSVSEGFTYEQYF. The DNA for the CDR3 is TGTGCCAGCAGCGTAAGTGAAGGCTTCACCTACGAGCAGTACTTC.

The V call is TRBV14, the J call TRBJ2-7, with 13 bases lining up with TRBD2. In germline, CDR1 is SGHDN, CDR2 FVKESK. V lost 1 base, J lost 6 bases, and 6 bases stayed unmatched. The CDR3 totals 16 residues. The CDR3 region is CASSQGGTSGKREQYF. The CDR3 DNA reads as TGTGCCAGCAGCCAAGGGGGGACTAGCGGGAAGCGCGAGCAGTACTTC.

The chain links TRBV6-1 to TRBJ2-6, with no clear D. The V gene lost 2 bases and the J gene lost 6 bases, with 11 bases spanning the gap. Germline V gene lookup returns CDR1 MNHNS and CDR2 SASEGT. This CDR3 has 15 amino acids. CDR3 sequence: CASSEYDNAANVLTF. The CDR3 DNA reads TGTGCCAGCAGTGAATATGACAACGCGGCCAACGTCCTGACTTTC.

V is TRBV28 and J is TRBJ2-7, with a weak D call TRBD2 (6 bases). CDR1 MDHEN and CDR2 SYDVKM come from the germline V gene. This CDR3 is 14 amino acids long. The V end lost 2 bases, the J end lost 6 bases, and 14 bases lay between the germline ends. The CDR3 nucleotides are TGTGCCAGCAGTTTAGGCGGGGTTGGTGCCGAGCAGTACTTC. It is translated as CASSLGGVGAEQYF.

The chain carries TRBV7-9 and TRBJ2-2; D possibly corresponds to TRBD2 (5 bases). V was trimmed by 0 bases and J by 6 bases, leaving 11 bases between them. The CDR3 spans 15 residues. In germline, CDR1 is SEHNR, CDR2 FQNEAQ (reference sequence). The CDR3 protein is CASSLAGDSSGELFF. In DNA, the CDR3 is TGTGCCAGCAGCTTAGCGGGAGATAGTTCCGGGGAGCTGTTTTTT.

The chain couples TRBV28 to TRBJ1-1; D remains ambiguous. Looked up from germline, CDR1 is MDHEN and CDR2 is SYDVKM. V lost 5 bases, J lost 3 bases, and 4 bases lay in between. This CDR3 has 11 amino acids. CDR3 DNA: TGTGCCAGCAGTCCGGACACTGAAGCTTTCTTT. It yields the protein CASSPDTEAFF.

The rearrangement uses TRBV27 and TRBJ2-7, with D possibly matching TRBD2 (6 bases). V was clipped by 3 bases and J by 0 bases, with 9 bases between them. The CDR3 sequence is 14 residues long. Germline V gives CDR1 MNHEY, CDR2 SMNVEV (reference sequence). The CDR3 DNA is TGTGCCAGCAGTTTTGAGGGACTCTCCTACGAGCAGTACTTC. This sequence encodes CASSFEGLSYEQYF.

V is TRBV7-2 and J is TRBJ2-7; D possibly uses TRBD1 or TRBD2 (5 bases each). The CDR3 totals 15 residues. Germline V lookup: CDR1 SGHTA, CDR2 FQGNSA. Trimming left V 4 bases short and J 3 bases short, with 16 bases between. This chain's CDR3 is CASSSLEGPIYEQYF. For the CDR3, the DNA is TGTGCCAGCAGCTCCCTCGAGGGGCCGATCTACGAGCAGTACTTC.

This chain joins TRBV29-1 and TRBJ2-1, with 12 nucleotides matching TRBD2. The V gene's germline CDR1 is SQVTM and CDR2 ANQGSEA. Unmatched junction bases numbered 4, after V lost 4 bases and J lost 6 bases. The CDR3 runs to 14 residues. The CDR3 coding sequence is TGCAGCGTTGCCGGGACTAGCGGGTTCAATGAGCAGTTCTTC. This encodes CSVAGTSGFNEQFF.

The rearrangement uses TRBV20-1 and TRBJ2-7; TRBD1 aligns across 7 bases. J was trimmed by 13 bases and V by 5 bases; bases with no gene match: 8. In germline, CDR1 is DFQATT, CDR2 SNEGSKA (reference sequence). CDR3 size: 10 residues. DNA for the CDR3: TGCAGTGCTGAAGGCGGACAGGCATACTTC. Translating it yields CSAEGGQAYF.

This chain uses TRBV9 with TRBJ2-5; TRBD2 matches at 11 bases. The J call is doubtful: the DNA matches TRBJ2-7 better. Germline CDR1 SGDLS, CDR2 YYNGEE. The CDR3 spans 14 residues. The CDR3 spells CASSVASGRFEQYF. The CDR3 nucleotides read TGTGCCAGCAGCGTAGCTAGCGGGAGGTTCGAGCAGTACTTC.

As to this clone: One end of the junction fails to match germline, which may point to a read error. This rearrangement joins TRBV5-1 to TRBJ1-1, with D unclear. CDR1 and CDR2 (germline): SGHRS, YFSETQ. The CDR3 covers 13 residues. The CDR3 loop reads CASSLAGNPEAFF. In DNA, the CDR3 is TGCGCCAGCAGCTTGGCCGGGAACCCTGAAGCTTTCTTT. The complete variable domain, with remaining parts taken from reference TRBV5-1 and TRBJ1-1, reads KAGVTQTPRYLIKTRGQQVTLSCSPISGHRSVSWYQQTPGQGLQFLFEYFSETQRNKGNFPGRFSGRQFSNSRSEMNVSTLELGDSALYLCASSLAGNPEAFFGQGTRLTVV.